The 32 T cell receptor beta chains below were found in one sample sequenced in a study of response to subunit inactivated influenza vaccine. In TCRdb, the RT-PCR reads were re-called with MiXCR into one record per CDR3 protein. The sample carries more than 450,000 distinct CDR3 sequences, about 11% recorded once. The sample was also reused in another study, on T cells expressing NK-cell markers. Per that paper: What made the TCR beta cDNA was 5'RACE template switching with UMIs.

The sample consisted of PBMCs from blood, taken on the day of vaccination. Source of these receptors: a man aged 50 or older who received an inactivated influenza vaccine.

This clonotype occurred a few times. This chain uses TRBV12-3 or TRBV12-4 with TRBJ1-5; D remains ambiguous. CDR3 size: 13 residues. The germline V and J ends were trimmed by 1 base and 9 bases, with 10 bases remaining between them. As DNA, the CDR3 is TGTGCCAGCAGTTTAGGCCGGCAAATGCCCCAGCATTTT. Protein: CASSLGRQMPQHF.

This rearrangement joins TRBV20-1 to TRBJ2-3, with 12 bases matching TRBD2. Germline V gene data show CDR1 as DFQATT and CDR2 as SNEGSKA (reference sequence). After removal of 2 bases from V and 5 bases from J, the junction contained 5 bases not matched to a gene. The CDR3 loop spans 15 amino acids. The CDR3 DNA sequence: TGCAGTGCTAGACCCCTAGCGGGAGGGGTAGATACGCAGTATTTT. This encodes CSARPLAGGVDTQYF.

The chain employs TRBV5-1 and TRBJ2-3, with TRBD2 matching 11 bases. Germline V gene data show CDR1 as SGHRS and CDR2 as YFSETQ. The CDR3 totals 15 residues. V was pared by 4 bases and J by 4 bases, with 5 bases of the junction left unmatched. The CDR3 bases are TGCGCCAGCAGCAAGACTAGCGGGATCCCAGATACGCAGTATTTT. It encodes CASSKTSGIPDTQYF.

The CDR3 nucleotides read TGCGCCAGCAGCTTGACGGGACAGGCTAATGAAAAACTGTTTTTT. Protein: CASSLTGQANEKLFF. The chain has TRBV5-1 and TRBJ1-4, with TRBD1 identical over 8 bases. The V and J ends lost 1 base and 3 bases, in that order; junction bases with no gene match: 2. Germline CDR1 and CDR2: SGHRS and YFSETQ. The CDR3 loop spans 15 amino acids.

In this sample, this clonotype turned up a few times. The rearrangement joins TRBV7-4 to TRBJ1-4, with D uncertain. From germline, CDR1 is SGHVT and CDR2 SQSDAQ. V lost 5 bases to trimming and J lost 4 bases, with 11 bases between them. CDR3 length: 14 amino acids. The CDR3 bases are TGTGCCAGCAGCGTCGGGAAGGTTAATGAAAAACTGTTTTTT. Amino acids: CASSVGKVNEKLFF.

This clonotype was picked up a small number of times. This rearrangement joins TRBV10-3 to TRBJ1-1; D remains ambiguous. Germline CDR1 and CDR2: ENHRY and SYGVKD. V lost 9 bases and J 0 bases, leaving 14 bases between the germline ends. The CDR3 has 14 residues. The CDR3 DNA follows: TGTGCCATTAAAACGGCCAGCATGAACACTGAAGCTTTCTTT. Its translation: CAIKTASMNTEAFF.

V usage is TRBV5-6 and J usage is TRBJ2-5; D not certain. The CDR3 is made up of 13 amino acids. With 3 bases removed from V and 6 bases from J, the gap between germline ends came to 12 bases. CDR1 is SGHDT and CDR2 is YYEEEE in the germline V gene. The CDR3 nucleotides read TGTGCCAGCAGCTCCCTGCGTTTGAAGACCCAGTACTTC. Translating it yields CASSSLRLKTQYF.

CDR3: CASSRDLLGGMNTEAFF. CDR3 DNA sequence: TGTGCCAGCAGTCGGGACCTACTGGGGGGTATGAACACTGAAGCTTTCTTT. The chain has TRBV28 and TRBJ1-1; the D gene is possibly TRBD1 (5 bases). Germline V gene data show CDR1 as MDHEN and CDR2 as SYDVKM. Trimming cost V 5 bases and J 0 bases, with 19 bases left between them. This CDR3 region has 17 residues.

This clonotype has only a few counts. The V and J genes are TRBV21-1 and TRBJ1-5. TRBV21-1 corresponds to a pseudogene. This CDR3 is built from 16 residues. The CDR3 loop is CASSKGGRESNQPQHF. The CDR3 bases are TGTGCCAGCAGCAAAGGGGGACGAGAAAGCAATCAGCCCCAGCATTTT.

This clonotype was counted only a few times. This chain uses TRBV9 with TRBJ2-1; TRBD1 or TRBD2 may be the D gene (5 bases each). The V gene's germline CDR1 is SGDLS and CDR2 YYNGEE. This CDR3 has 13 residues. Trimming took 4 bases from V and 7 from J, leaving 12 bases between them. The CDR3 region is CASSLGTRNEQFF. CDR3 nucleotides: TGTGCCAGCAGCCTCGGGACCCGTAATGAGCAGTTCTTC.

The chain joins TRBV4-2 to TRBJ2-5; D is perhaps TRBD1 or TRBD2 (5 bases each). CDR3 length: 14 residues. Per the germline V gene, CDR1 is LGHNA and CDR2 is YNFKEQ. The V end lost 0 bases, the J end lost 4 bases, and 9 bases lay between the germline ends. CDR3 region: CASSQDRDGETQYF. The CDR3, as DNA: TGTGCCAGCAGCCAAGATAGGGACGGAGAGACCCAGTACTTC.

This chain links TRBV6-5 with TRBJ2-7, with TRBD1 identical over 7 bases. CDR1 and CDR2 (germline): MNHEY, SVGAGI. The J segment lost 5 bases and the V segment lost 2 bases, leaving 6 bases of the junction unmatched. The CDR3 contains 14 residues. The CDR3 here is CASSYGTAVDEQYF. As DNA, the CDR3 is TGTGCCAGCAGTTACGGGACAGCCGTCGACGAGCAGTACTTC.

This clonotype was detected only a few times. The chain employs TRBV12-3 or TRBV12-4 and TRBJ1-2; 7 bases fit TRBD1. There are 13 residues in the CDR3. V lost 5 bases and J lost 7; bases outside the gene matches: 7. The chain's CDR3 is CASSLRQGAGYTF. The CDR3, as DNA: TGTGCCAGCAGTCTCAGACAGGGCGCTGGCTACACCTTC.

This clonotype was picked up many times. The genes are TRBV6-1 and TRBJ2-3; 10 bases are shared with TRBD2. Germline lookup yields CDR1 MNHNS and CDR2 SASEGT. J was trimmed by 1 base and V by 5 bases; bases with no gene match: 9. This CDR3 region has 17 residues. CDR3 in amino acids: CASSPIPGTSGTDTQYF. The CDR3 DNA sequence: TGTGCCAGCAGTCCGATTCCGGGGACTAGCGGCACAGATACGCAGTATTTT.

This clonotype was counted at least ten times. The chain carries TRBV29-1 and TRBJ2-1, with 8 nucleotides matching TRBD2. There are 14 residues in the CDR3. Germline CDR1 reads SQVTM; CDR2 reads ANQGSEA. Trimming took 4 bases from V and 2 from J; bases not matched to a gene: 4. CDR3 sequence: CSVGPGGPYNEQFF. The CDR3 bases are TGCAGCGTTGGTCCGGGAGGGCCCTACAATGAGCAGTTCTTC.

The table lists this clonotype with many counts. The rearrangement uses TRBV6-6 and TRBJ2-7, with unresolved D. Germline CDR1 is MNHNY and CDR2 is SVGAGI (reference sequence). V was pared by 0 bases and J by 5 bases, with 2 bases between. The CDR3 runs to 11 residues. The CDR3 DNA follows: TGTGCCAGCAGTTACTCTCACGAGCAGTACTTC. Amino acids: CASSYSHEQYF.

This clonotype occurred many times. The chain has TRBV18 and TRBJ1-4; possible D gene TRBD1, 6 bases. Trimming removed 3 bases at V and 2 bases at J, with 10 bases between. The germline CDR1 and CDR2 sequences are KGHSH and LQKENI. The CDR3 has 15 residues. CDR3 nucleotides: TGTGCCAGCTCACCGACAGGCCCCACTAATGAAAAACTGTTTTTT. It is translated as CASSPTGPTNEKLFF.

CDR3 nucleotide sequence: TGTGCCAGCAGCCAAGGGGGGACAACCTACAATGAGCAGTTCTTC. This codes for CASSQGGTTYNEQFF. The chain combines TRBV14 with TRBJ2-1; D perhaps matches TRBD1 (6 bases). Germline assignment: CDR1 SGHDN and CDR2 FVKESK. CDR3 length equals 15 residues. V lost 1 base to trimming and J lost 2 bases, with 9 bases between them.

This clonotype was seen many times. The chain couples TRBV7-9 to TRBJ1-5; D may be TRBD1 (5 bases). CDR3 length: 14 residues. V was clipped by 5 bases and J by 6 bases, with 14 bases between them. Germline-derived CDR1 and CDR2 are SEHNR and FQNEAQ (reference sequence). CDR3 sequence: CASSLQGFGQPQHF. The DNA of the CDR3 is TGTGCCAGCAGCCTGCAGGGTTTCGGTCAGCCCCAGCATTTT.

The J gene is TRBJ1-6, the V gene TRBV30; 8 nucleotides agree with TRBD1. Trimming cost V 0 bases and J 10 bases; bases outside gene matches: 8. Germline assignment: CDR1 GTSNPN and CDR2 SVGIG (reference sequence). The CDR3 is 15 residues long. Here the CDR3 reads CAWSVWQGAYSPLHF. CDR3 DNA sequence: TGTGCCTGGAGTGTGTGGCAGGGGGCTTACTCACCCCTCCACTTT.

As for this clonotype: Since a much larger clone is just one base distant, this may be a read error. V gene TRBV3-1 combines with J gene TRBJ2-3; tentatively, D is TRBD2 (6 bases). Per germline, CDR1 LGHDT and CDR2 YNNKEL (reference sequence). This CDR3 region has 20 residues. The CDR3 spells CAISQDGYTQTRALRDTQYF. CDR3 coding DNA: TGTGCCATCAGCCAAGACGGGTACACGCAGACTAGGGCTCTTAGAGATACGCAGTATTTT.

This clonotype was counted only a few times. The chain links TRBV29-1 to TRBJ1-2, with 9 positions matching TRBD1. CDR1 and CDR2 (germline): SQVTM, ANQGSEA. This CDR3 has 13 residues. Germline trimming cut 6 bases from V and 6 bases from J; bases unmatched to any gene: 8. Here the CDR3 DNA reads TGCAGCGTCACCGGGACAGGGAAGGATGGCTACACCTTC. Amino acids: CSVTGTGKDGYTF.

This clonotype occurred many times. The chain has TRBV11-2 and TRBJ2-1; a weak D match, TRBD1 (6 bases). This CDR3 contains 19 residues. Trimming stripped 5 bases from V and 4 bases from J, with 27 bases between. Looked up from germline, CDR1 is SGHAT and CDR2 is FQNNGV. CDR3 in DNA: TGTGCCAGCAGCATATCTACATCGGAGTTGAGGGGGTTATACAATGAGCAGTTCTTC. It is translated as CASSISTSELRGLYNEQFF.

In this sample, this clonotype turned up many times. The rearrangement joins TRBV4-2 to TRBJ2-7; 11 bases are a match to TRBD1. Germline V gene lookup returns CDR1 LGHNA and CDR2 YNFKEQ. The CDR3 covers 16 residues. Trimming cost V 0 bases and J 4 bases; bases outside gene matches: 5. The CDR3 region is CASSQEGQGADYEQYF. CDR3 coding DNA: TGTGCCAGCAGCCAAGAAGGACAGGGGGCGGATTACGAGCAGTACTTC.

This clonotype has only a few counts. CDR3 DNA sequence: TGCAGTGCTAGAGAAGGTGGGGTGGGTGGCTACACCTTC. As protein: CSAREGGVGGYTF. The chain carries TRBV20-1 and TRBJ1-2; no firm D call. The germline V and J ends were trimmed by 0 bases and 7 bases, with 12 bases remaining between them. CDR1 is DFQATT, CDR2 SNEGSKA, per germline (reference sequence). The CDR3 runs to 13 residues.

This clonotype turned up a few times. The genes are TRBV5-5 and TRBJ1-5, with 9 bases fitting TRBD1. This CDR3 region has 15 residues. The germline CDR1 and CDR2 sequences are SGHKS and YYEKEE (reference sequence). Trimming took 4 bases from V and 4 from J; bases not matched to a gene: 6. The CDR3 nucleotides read TGTGCCAGCAGCGGACAGGGGTCCCCTAATCAGCCCCAGCATTTT. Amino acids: CASSGQGSPNQPQHF.

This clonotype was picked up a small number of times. Here the CDR3 reads CASSQNIKTGENEQFF. The DNA of the CDR3 is TGTGCCAGCAGCCAAAACATTAAGACAGGGGAGAATGAGCAGTTCTTC. The V call is TRBV4-2, the J call TRBJ2-1; 8 nucleotides line up with TRBD1. The CDR3 totals 16 residues. The V and J ends lost 2 bases and 7 bases, in that order; junction bases with no gene match: 10. Germline loops: CDR1 LGHNA, CDR2 YNFKEQ.

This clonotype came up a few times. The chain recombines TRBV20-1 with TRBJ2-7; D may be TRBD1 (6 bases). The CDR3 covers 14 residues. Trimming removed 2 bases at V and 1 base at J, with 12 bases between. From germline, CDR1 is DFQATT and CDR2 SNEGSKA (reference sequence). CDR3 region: CSARKVGASYEQYF. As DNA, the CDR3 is TGCAGTGCTAGAAAAGTGGGGGCATCCTACGAGCAGTACTTC.

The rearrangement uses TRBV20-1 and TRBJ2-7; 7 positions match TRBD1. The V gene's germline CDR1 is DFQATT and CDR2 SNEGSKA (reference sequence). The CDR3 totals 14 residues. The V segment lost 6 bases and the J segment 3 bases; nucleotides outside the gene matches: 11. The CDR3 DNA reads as TGCAGTGCCGGCGCCGCGCGACAGGGCTACGAGCAGTACTTC. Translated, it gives CSAGAARQGYEQYF.

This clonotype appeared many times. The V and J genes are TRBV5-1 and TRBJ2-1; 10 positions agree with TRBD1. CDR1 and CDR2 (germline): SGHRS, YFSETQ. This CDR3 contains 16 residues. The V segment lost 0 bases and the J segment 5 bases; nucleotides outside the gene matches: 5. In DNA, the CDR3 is TGCGCCAGCAGCTTGGCTCCGGGACAGGGGAACAATGAGCAGTTCTTC. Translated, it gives CASSLAPGQGNNEQFF.

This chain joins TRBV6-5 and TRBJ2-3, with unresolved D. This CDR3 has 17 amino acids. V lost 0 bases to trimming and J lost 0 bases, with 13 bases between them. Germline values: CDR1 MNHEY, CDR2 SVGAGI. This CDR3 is CASSYSAKQASTDTQYF. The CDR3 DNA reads TGTGCCAGCAGTTACTCGGCGAAGCAAGCTAGCACAGATACGCAGTATTTT.

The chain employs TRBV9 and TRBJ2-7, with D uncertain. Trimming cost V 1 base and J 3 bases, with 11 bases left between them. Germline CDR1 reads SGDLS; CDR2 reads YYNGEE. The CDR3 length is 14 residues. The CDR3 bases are TGTGCCAGCAGCGTATCAGGAAGTCGCTACGAGCAGTACTTC. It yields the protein CASSVSGSRYEQYF.